The 21 T cell receptor beta chains given below trace back to one sample, sequenced in a study of T cells in Graves' hyperthyroidism and ophthalmopathy. TCR beta CDR3 regions were amplified from RNA. HTBI primers were used for first-round RT-PCR of the TCR CDR3. Using its own MiXCR run on the multiplex PCR reads, TCRdb lists one record per CDR3 protein. The data contain hundreds of thousands of distinct CDR3 sequences, about 14% of them singletons. The sample comprised blood. Receptor source: a woman aged 45-65 years with Graves' ophthalmopathy.

There are many counts of this clonotype. The V gene is TRBV7-3, the J gene TRBJ2-1, with 9 bases aligning to TRBD2. Trimming removed 5 bases from V and 8 bases from J; junction bases left unmatched: 10. The CDR3 is made up of 15 amino acids. Germline V CDR1 and CDR2: SGHTA, FQGTGA. The CDR3 region has the DNA TGTGCCAGCAGCCCGGTAGCGGGAGTGACAGATGAGCAGTTCTTC. Amino acid sequence: CASSPVAGVTDEQFF.

This clonotype was found many times. This chain uses TRBV10-3 with TRBJ1-1; 10 bases agree with TRBD1. The J segment lost 6 bases and the V segment lost 5 bases, leaving 6 bases of the junction unmatched. Germline V gene lookup returns CDR1 ENHRY and CDR2 SYGVKD. The CDR3 extends over 14 amino acids. The CDR3 nucleotides are TGTGCCATCAGTCCGGGACAGGGGAGGTCTGAAGCTTTCTTT. Its translation: CAISPGQGRSEAFF.

This clonotype was observed at least ten times. The V gene is TRBV12-3 or TRBV12-4, the J gene TRBJ2-1, with D possibly matching TRBD2 (5 bases). The CDR3 has 15 residues. V was clipped by 3 bases and J by 2 bases, with 11 bases between them. The CDR3 region is CASSLRRATYNEQFF. The CDR3 nucleotides read TGTGCCAGCAGTTTGAGGCGGGCAACCTACAATGAGCAGTTCTTC.

This clonotype was seen repeatedly, ten times or more. The chain has TRBV6-2 or TRBV6-3 and TRBJ1-1; D gene ambiguous. With 2 bases removed from V and 0 bases from J, the gap between germline ends came to 7 bases. This CDR3 is built from 14 residues. The V gene's germline CDR1 is MNHEY and CDR2 SVGEGT. CDR3 DNA sequence: TGTGCCAGCAGTTACAGGGAGATGAACACTGAAGCTTTCTTT. Translation gives CASSYREMNTEAFF.

The V call is TRBV20-1, the J call TRBJ1-1; D is perhaps TRBD1 (6 bases). With 3 bases removed from V and 12 bases from J, the gap between germline ends came to 20 bases. The CDR3 loop spans 13 amino acids. CDR1 DFQATT and CDR2 SNEGSKA come from the germline V gene (reference sequence). CDR3 bases: TGCAGTGCTAGCGAAAACAGGGACGTAGAGACTTTCTTT. Translating it yields CSASENRDVETFF.

The chain employs TRBV5-1 and TRBJ1-2; tentative D call: TRBD1 (5 bases). The CDR3 runs to 14 residues. The ends were cut back, 0 bases at V and 5 bases at J, with 11 bases in the middle. The germline V gene encodes CDR1 SGHRS and CDR2 YFSETQ. The CDR3 DNA sequence: TGCGCCAGCAGCTTGGTCAGGGCTGCGTATGGCTACACCTTC. This translates into CASSLVRAAYGYTF.

This clonotype occurred many times. The chain uses TRBV18 and TRBJ2-1; 11 positions agree with TRBD2. V lost 3 bases, J lost 6 bases, and 4 bases stayed unmatched. CDR1 KGHSH and CDR2 LQKENI come from the germline V gene. The CDR3 length is 15 residues. Here the CDR3 DNA reads TGTGCCAGCTCACCCGGGACTAGCGGAGTCAATGAGCAGTTCTTC. This translates into CASSPGTSGVNEQFF.

This clonotype was counted only a few times. Being one base from a much bigger clone, this may be a read error. The genes are TRBV28 and TRBJ2-6; TRBD2 might be the D (6 bases). This CDR3 has 17 amino acids. The V and J ends lost 6 bases and 1 base respectively, with 16 bases between them. The germline CDR1 and CDR2 sequences are MDHEN and SYDVKM. CDR3 in amino acids: CASRHEASASGANVLTF. The CDR3 DNA sequence: TGTGCCAGCAGGCACGAGGCTAGCGCGTCTGGGGCCAACGTCCTGACTTTC.

This clonotype was detected ten times or more. The V call is TRBV6-2 or TRBV6-3, the J call TRBJ2-7, with D perhaps TRBD2 (5 bases). Germline CDR1 MNHEY, CDR2 SVGEGT. This CDR3 is built from 14 residues. The ends were cut back, 5 bases at V and 1 base at J, with 12 bases in the middle. The CDR3 region is CASSHGGGSYEQYF. The CDR3 DNA reads TGTGCCAGCAGTCACGGCGGAGGTTCCTACGAGCAGTACTTC.

This clonotype came up many times. The J gene is TRBJ2-7, the V gene TRBV7-2; D possibly matches TRBD1 or TRBD2 (5 bases each). This CDR3 spans 16 amino acids. Per germline, CDR1 SGHTA and CDR2 FQGNSA. The germline V and J ends were trimmed by 5 bases and 1 base, with 18 bases remaining between them. The CDR3 region has the DNA TGTGCCAGCAGCCAGAGATTTGGGACGAGGTCCTACGAGCAGTACTTC. Protein: CASSQRFGTRSYEQYF.

Written as DNA, the CDR3 is TGTGCCAGCAGCGTAAGCTCAGCAGGGGTGAACACTGAAGCTTTCTTT. This codes for CASSVSSAGVNTEAFF. This rearrangement joins TRBV9 to TRBJ1-1, with D possibly TRBD1 on 6 matching bases. This CDR3 spans 16 amino acids. V shed 1 base and J shed 0 bases, with 13 bases lying between them. Germline V CDR1 and CDR2: SGDLS, YYNGEE.

There are many counts of this clonotype. The chain links TRBV18 to TRBJ1-5, with 9 bases that match TRBD1. V trimming: 4 bases; J trimming: 8 bases; junction bases outside the gene matches: 3. CDR1 and CDR2 from the germline V gene are KGHSH and LQKENI. The CDR3 has 13 residues. CDR3 bases: TGTGCCAGCTCACAGACAGGGGGAGAGCCCCAGCATTTT. This codes for CASSQTGGEPQHF.

This clonotype came up many times. The gene calls are TRBV7-2 and TRBJ1-2; D perhaps matches TRBD1 (5 bases). Between the trimmed V and J ends, which lost 3 bases and 8 bases, there was a span of 16 bases. Germline CDR1 is SGHTA and CDR2 is FQGNSA. The CDR3 is 14 residues long. The CDR3 spells CASSLDNGVGGYTF. Here the CDR3 DNA reads TGTGCCAGCAGCTTGGACAACGGGGTTGGCGGCTACACCTTC.

This clonotype has ten or more counts. The chain uses TRBV10-3 and TRBJ2-7; D gene unclear. Germline V gene data show CDR1 as ENHRY and CDR2 as SYGVKD. The CDR3 is 12 amino acids. Trimming took off 4 bases at V and 1 base at J, with 5 bases between the two ends. The CDR3 protein is CAISVGSYEQYF. The CDR3, as DNA: TGTGCCATCAGTGTAGGGTCCTACGAGCAGTACTTC.

This clonotype was counted only a few times. The gene calls are TRBV4-2 and TRBJ2-7; 9 bases match TRBD1. The trim removed 0 bases at V and 5 bases at J, leaving 14 bases unmatched. The CDR3 sequence is 18 residues long. Germline V gives CDR1 LGHNA, CDR2 YNFKEQ. CDR3 amino acids: CASSQESIQGAPPHEQYF. The CDR3 DNA reads as TGTGCCAGCAGCCAAGAGAGTATACAGGGGGCGCCCCCCCACGAGCAGTACTTC.

This clonotype was seen at least ten times. V usage is TRBV28 and J usage is TRBJ1-1; unclear D gene. The CDR3 sequence is 17 residues long. The V end was cut by 6 bases, the J end by 0 bases, with 20 bases between. Germline CDR1 and CDR2: MDHEN and SYDVKM. The chain's CDR3 is CASSLGPNTNLNTEAFF. Written as DNA, the CDR3 is TGTGCCAGCAGCCTCGGACCGAACACCAATCTGAACACTGAAGCTTTCTTT. Combining the CDR3 with reference TRBV28 and TRBJ1-1 gives the whole variable domain DVKVTQSSRYLVKRTGEKVFLECVQDMDHENMFWYRQDPGLGLRLIYFSYDVKMKEKGDIPEGYSVSREKKERFSLILESASTNQTSMYLCASSLGPNTNLNTEAFFGQGTRLTVV.

This clonotype was seen at least ten times. J is TRBJ1-1 and V is TRBV7-9; no firm D call. Per germline, CDR1 SEHNR and CDR2 FQNEAQ (reference sequence). The CDR3 covers 13 residues. V was cut by 4 bases and J by 8 bases, with 14 bases left in between. DNA for the CDR3: TGTGCCAGCAGCTCCCCCCGCCGGGAGGAAGCTTTCTTT. Its protein is CASSSPRREEAFF.

This clonotype occurred many times. The genes are TRBV2 and TRBJ1-5; D may be TRBD1 (5 bases). Trimming removed 2 bases at V and 7 bases at J, with 9 bases between. The CDR3 loop spans 13 amino acids. The germline gives CDR1 SNHLY, CDR2 FYNNEI. In DNA, the CDR3 is TGTGCCAGCAGTGAACAGGGCTTGCAGCCCCAGCATTTT. Protein product: CASSEQGLQPQHF.

The chain links TRBV14 to TRBJ1-1; D is unresolved. This CDR3 comprises 14 residues. The germline V gene encodes CDR1 SGHDN and CDR2 FVKESK. V lost 0 bases to trimming and J lost 6 bases, with 11 bases between them. This CDR3 is CASSQEGGPAEAFF. Written as DNA, the CDR3 is TGTGCCAGCAGCCAAGAGGGCGGGCCGGCTGAAGCTTTCTTT. The whole variable domain, filled in from reference TRBV14 and TRBJ1-1, reads EAGVTQFPSHSVIEKGQTVTLRCDPISGHDNLYWYRRVMGKEIKFLLHFVKESKQDESGMPNNRFLAERTGGTYSTLKVQPAELEDSGVYFCASSQEGGPAEAFFGQGTRLTVV.

The table lists this clonotype with many counts. The V gene is TRBV29-1, the J gene TRBJ2-6; the D gene is possibly TRBD1 (6 bases). Trimming removed 3 bases from V and 1 base from J, with 10 bases in between. The germline V gene has CDR1 SQVTM and CDR2 ANQGSEA. CDR3 length: 15 residues. The CDR3: CSVDWQGSGANVLTF. Written as DNA, the CDR3 is TGCAGCGTTGACTGGCAGGGGTCTGGGGCCAACGTCCTGACTTTC.

In this sample, this clonotype turned up many times. The V gene is TRBV28, the J gene TRBJ1-5; D ambiguous. Trimming pared 5 bases from V and 6 bases from J, leaving 17 bases between. This CDR3 has 15 residues. Germline lookup yields CDR1 MDHEN and CDR2 SYDVKM. The CDR3 reads CASSTHPGMTQPQHF. The CDR3 DNA reads TGTGCCAGCAGTACCCATCCGGGGATGACTCAGCCCCAGCATTTT.